Listed here is a single T cell receptor (beta chain). This sample was taken from a study of OX40 agonist ivuxolimab in advanced cancers. This CDR3 spans 15 amino acids. Produced via immunoSEQ multiplex PCR; TCRdb's table is partial and in-frame only. The repertoire holds about 59,000 clones, approximately 94% seen once, with approximately 18% in the top ten. The sequence derives from an adult with an advanced solid tumor such as melanoma, head and neck, liver or kidney cancer. The specimen was CD4+ or CD8+ T cells sorted from blood, collected in a trial of the OX40 agonist ivuxolimab. J is TRBJ2-5 and V is TRBV21-1; the tabulated D call, TRBD1, remains unverified against the DNA. TRBV21-1 is termed a pseudogene. The CDR3 loop is CASSKARQGGETQYF. DNA of the CDR3: TGTGCCAGCAGCAAAGCGCGACAGGGTGGAGAGACCCAGTACTTC.